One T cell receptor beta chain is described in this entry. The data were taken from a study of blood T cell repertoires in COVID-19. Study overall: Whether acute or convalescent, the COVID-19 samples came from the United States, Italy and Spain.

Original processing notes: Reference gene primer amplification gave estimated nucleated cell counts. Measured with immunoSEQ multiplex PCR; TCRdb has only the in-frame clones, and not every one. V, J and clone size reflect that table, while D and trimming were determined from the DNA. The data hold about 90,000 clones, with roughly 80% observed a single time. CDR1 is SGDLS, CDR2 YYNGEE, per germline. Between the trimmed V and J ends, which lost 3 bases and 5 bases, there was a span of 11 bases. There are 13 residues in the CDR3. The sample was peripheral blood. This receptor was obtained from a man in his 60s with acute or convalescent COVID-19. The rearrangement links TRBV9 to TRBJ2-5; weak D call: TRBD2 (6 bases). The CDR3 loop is CASSGTISETQYF. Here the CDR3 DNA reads TGTGCCAGCAGCGGGACTATTTCGGAGACCCAGTACTTC.